One and the same sample provided the 5 T cell receptor beta chains below, sequenced in a study of tumor and adjacent non-tumor tissue in lung cancer. RNA was extracted from bulk tissue without any cell sorting. TCRbeta libraries were built with three rounds of nested PCR, modified from ARM-PCR. TCRdb itself ran the multiplex PCR reads through MiXCR, one entry per CDR3 protein. The sample lists under 150,000 distinct CDR3 sequences; approximately 72% were seen once. Sequenced: lung tumor tissue. These receptors all come from a man aged 60 to 69 with small cell lung cancer.

Details on this clonotype: This CDR3 fails to terminate in the conserved phenylalanine or tryptophan, so it likely reflects a read error. V and J are TRBV11-2 and TRBJ2-5; no clear D. Germline loops: CDR1 SGHAT, CDR2 FQNNGV. The CDR3 totals 14 residues. Here the CDR3 DNA reads TGTCCCAGCAGCTCCCGGGCCCTAGGAGAGGCCCAGTACTCC. Its translation is CPSSSRALGEAQYS.

In the case of this clonotype: A read error may explain this, as a much larger clone is one base away. This rearrangement joins TRBV5-6 to TRBJ1-1; no reliable D call. The CDR3 spans 12 residues. The germline V gene encodes CDR1 SGHDT and CDR2 YYEEEE. CDR3 DNA: TGTGACAGCAGCCGGACGGACGCCCAAGCTTTCTTT. Protein sequence: CDSSRTDAQAFF.

V gene TRBV20-1 combines with J gene TRBJ2-6, with TRBD1 matching over 8 bases. V was clipped by 3 bases and J by 5 bases; unmatched bases: 9. CDR1 is DFQATT, CDR2 SNEGSKA, per germline (reference sequence). The CDR3 length is 16 residues. The DNA for the CDR3 is TGCAGTGCTAGTCGTCAGGGGGCAACTAGGGCCAACGTCCTGACTTTC. It translates to CSASRQGATRANVLTF.

In this sample, this clonotype turned up a few times. This chain connects TRBV20-1 to TRBJ2-1; maybe TRBD2 (5 bases). The ends were cut back, 6 bases at V and 4 bases at J, with 19 bases in the middle. Germline V gives CDR1 DFQATT, CDR2 SNEGSKA (reference sequence). This CDR3 region has 15 residues. CDR3 sequence: CSAYRRGSIYNEQFF. The DNA for the CDR3 is TGCAGTGCCTACCGCCGGGGATCTATTTACAATGAGCAGTTCTTC.

As for this clonotype: A much bigger clone sits one base away, suggesting this may be a read error. The chain couples TRBV20-1 to TRBJ2-2, with D possibly called TRBD1 or TRBD2 (5 bases each). From germline, CDR1 is DFQATT and CDR2 SNEGSKA (reference sequence). CDR3 length equals 13 residues. The CDR3 DNA reads as TGCAGTGCCTCCGGGACGAACACCGGGGTGCTGTTTTTT. This sequence encodes CSASGTNTGVLFF.